The 18 T cell receptor beta chains below come from one sample, sequenced in a study of graft-versus-host responses after intestinal transplantation. Profiling relied on immunoSEQ multiplex PCR, and the TCRdb table lists in-frame clones only, not all of them. The data show about 70,000 clones, nearly 90% seen once. These TCRs are of unknown antigen specificity. The sequencing here drew on unstimulated CD8+ T cells sorted from spleen or lymph node cells, taken before transplant. The receptors shown here come from a human donor who was the organ donor for an intestinal transplant.

This clone was detected only once. The V call is TRBV7-9, the J call TRBJ2-1, with D perhaps TRBD1 (6 bases). Germline V gene lookup returns CDR1 SEHNR and CDR2 FQNEAQ (reference sequence). Trimming took off 8 bases at V and 6 bases at J, with 23 bases between the two ends. CDR3 length equals 16 residues. DNA of the CDR3: TGTGCCAGCCACTCCAATCCCGGGACACCACGCAATGAGCAGTTCTTC. It is translated as CASHSNPGTPRNEQFF. The entire variable domain, with the rest obtained from reference TRBV7-9 and TRBJ2-1, is as follows: DTGVSQNPRHKITKRGQNVTFRCDPISEHNRLYWYRQTLGQGPEFLTYFQNEAQLEKSRLLSDRFSAERPKGSFSTLEIQRTEQGDSAMYLCASHSNPGTPRNEQFFGPGTRLTVL.

A few counts support this clone. The genes are TRBV4-1 and TRBJ2-5; D may be TRBD2 (5 bases). V was clipped by 0 bases and J by 1 base, with 12 bases between them. The germline CDR1 and CDR2 sequences are MGHRA and YSYEKL. The CDR3 extends over 16 amino acids. The CDR3 region is CASSQDPLDSQETQYF. CDR3 in DNA: TGCGCCAGCAGCCAAGATCCCCTGGACTCCCAAGAGACCCAGTACTTC.

This clone was seen more than once but under ten times. The chain recombines TRBV7-9 with TRBJ1-3; D might be TRBD1 (5 bases). V lost 1 base and J lost 4, with 5 bases in between. The CDR3 has 13 residues. Germline V gene sequence: CDR1 SEHNR, CDR2 FQNEAQ (reference sequence). In DNA, the CDR3 is TGTGCCAGCAGCTTAGGACAGGGAAACACCATATATTTT. It is translated as CASSLGQGNTIYF.

The rearrangement joins TRBV13 to TRBJ2-3; TRBD2 agrees at 7 bases. The CDR3 length is 15 residues. From germline, CDR1 is PRHDT and CDR2 FYEKMQ (reference sequence). The J segment lost 6 bases and the V segment lost 5 bases, leaving 11 bases of the junction unmatched. CDR3 sequence: CASSPRDYPGDTQYF. The CDR3 DNA reads as TGTGCCAGCAGCCCCAGGGACTACCCAGGGGATACGCAGTATTTT.

The chain employs TRBV11-3 and TRBJ2-7; 7 nucleotides line up with TRBD1. CDR3 size: 12 residues. The V gene end was trimmed by 3 bases and the J gene end by 6 bases; junction bases not matched to a gene: 2. The germline V gene has CDR1 SGHNT and CDR2 YENEEA. In DNA form, the CDR3 reads TGTGCCAGCAGCTTTGCAGGGGGCGAGCAGTACGTC. Protein product: CASSFAGGEQYV.

The rearrangement uses TRBV10-1 and TRBJ2-2, with D tentatively TRBD2 (5 bases). The CDR3 is 14 residues long. Per the germline V gene, CDR1 is WNHNN and CDR2 is SYGVQD (reference sequence). Trimming cost V 0 bases and J 5 bases, with 7 bases left between them. The CDR3 DNA sequence: TGCGCCAGCAGTGAGTCGGAGGAAACCGGGGAGCTGTTTTTT. Residues: CASSESEETGELFF.

The rearrangement uses TRBV6-1 and TRBJ1-5; no firm D call. Trimming shortened V by 0 bases and J by 2 bases, and 11 bases separated the two germline ends. The CDR3 runs to 16 residues. Germline V CDR1 and CDR2: MNHNS, SASEGT. The CDR3 coding sequence is TGTGCCAGCAGTGAAGCGGCGGCTCGAGGCAATCAGCCCCAGCATTTT. This translates into CASSEAAARGNQPQHF.

CDR3 coding DNA: TGTGCCAGCAGCCAGGTGACAGGGAGTGAAGCTTTCTTT. Its translation is CASSQVTGSEAFF. This sequence joins TRBV14 and TRBJ1-1; 7 positions agree with TRBD1. The CDR3 is made up of 13 amino acids. Germline CDR1 reads SGHDN; CDR2 reads FVKESK. J was trimmed by 7 bases and V by 3 bases; bases with no gene match: 5.

J is TRBJ2-1 and V is TRBV7-9; TRBD2 aligns across 9 bases. CDR1 and CDR2 (germline): SEHNR, FQNEAQ (reference sequence). CDR3 length: 14 residues. The ends lost 3 bases at V and 6 bases at J; junction bases unmatched: 3. CDR3 sequence (DNA): TGTGCCAGCAGCTTTGGGCGGGGGGGCAATGAGCAGTTCTTC. It yields the protein CASSFGRGGNEQFF.

This clone was seen once. The V and J genes are TRBV29-1 and TRBJ1-1; D might be TRBD1 (5 bases). Trimming left V 7 bases short and J 4 bases short, with 16 bases between. Germline CDR1 SQVTM, CDR2 ANQGSEA. CDR3 length: 13 amino acids. The CDR3: CSALMGLGTEAFF. The DNA of the CDR3 is TGCAGCGCCCTAATGGGGCTCGGCACTGAAGCTTTCTTT. Looking up the rest from reference TRBV29-1 and TRBJ1-1 gives the full variable domain: SAVISQKPSRDICQRGTSLTIQCQVDSQVTMMFWYRQQPGQSLTLIATANQGSEATYESGFVIDKFPISRPNLTFSTLTVSNMSPEDSSIYLCSALMGLGTEAFFGQGTRLTVV.

This clone is a singleton in its sample. The chain joins TRBV7-9 to TRBJ1-6, with TRBD1 matching over 9 bases. Unmatched junction bases numbered 10, after V lost 5 bases and J lost 5 bases. This CDR3 spans 17 amino acids. The V gene's germline CDR1 is SEHNR and CDR2 FQNEAQ (reference sequence). The CDR3 nucleotides read TGTGCCAGCAGCGTTCCGGGACAGGGACTCCATAATTCACCCCTCCACTTT. Its protein product is CASSVPGQGLHNSPLHF.

The chain employs TRBV15 and TRBJ2-7; 12 bases are a match to TRBD1. After removal of 0 bases from V and 7 bases from J, the junction contained 10 bases not matched to a gene. The CDR3 has 17 residues. Germline V lookup: CDR1 LNHNV, CDR2 YYDKDF (reference sequence). CDR3 sequence reads: CATSRDRGGTGGEEQYV. For the CDR3, the DNA is TGTGCCACCAGCAGAGACCGAGGAGGGACAGGGGGCGAAGAGCAGTACGTC.

A single count supports this clone. V is TRBV15 and J is TRBJ2-2; D uncertain. V lost 3 bases to trimming and J lost 3 bases, with 8 bases between them. The CDR3 extends over 14 amino acids. Germline V gene sequence: CDR1 LNHNV, CDR2 YYDKDF (reference sequence). The CDR3 spells CATSSRGHTGELFF. The CDR3 DNA sequence: TGTGCCACCAGCAGCCGAGGCCACACCGGGGAGCTGTTTTTT.

The rearrangement uses TRBV9 and TRBJ1-2; 8 nucleotides match TRBD1. The CDR3 runs to 17 residues. The germline CDR1 and CDR2 sequences are SGDLS and YYNGEE. Unmatched junction bases numbered 11, after V lost 2 bases and J lost 2 bases. The chain's CDR3 is CASSVNQRQGTNYGYTF. CDR3 nucleotide sequence: TGTGCCAGCAGCGTCAACCAGCGACAGGGGACCAACTATGGCTACACCTTC.

J is TRBJ2-2 and V is TRBV6-1; D not certain. The V end lost 7 bases, the J end lost 2 bases, and 2 bases lay between the germline ends. The V gene's germline CDR1 is MNHNS and CDR2 SASEGT. This CDR3 contains 11 residues. CDR3 DNA sequence: TGTGCCAGCACTAACACCGGGGAGCTGTTTTTT. Protein product: CASTNTGELFF.

The rearrangement uses TRBV6-4 and TRBJ1-2, with 7 bases that match TRBD1. J gave up 4 bases and V 4 bases, and 3 bases lay outside the gene matches. The CDR3 consists of 13 residues. Germline V gene sequence: CDR1 MRHNA, CDR2 SNTAGT. CDR3: CASSGDSGYGYTF. In nucleotides, the CDR3 is TGTGCCAGCAGTGGGGACAGTGGCTATGGCTACACCTTC.

The rearrangement joins TRBV7-2 to TRBJ1-5, with TRBD1 as a possible D gene (6 bases). CDR3 length: 16 residues. The germline V and J ends were trimmed by 1 base and 0 bases, with 10 bases remaining between them. Germline V gene data show CDR1 as SGHTA and CDR2 as FQGNSA. The CDR3: CASSLGPRGSNQPQHF. The CDR3 region has the DNA TGTGCCAGCAGCTTAGGACCCAGGGGTAGCAATCAGCCCCAGCATTTT.

This chain links TRBV27 with TRBJ2-5; tentatively, D is TRBD2 (6 bases). CDR1 and CDR2 (germline): MNHEY, SMNVEV (reference sequence). CDR3 size: 15 residues. The V and J ends lost 3 bases and 4 bases respectively, with 15 bases between them. The CDR3 bases are TGTGCCAGCAGTTTGGCGGGGTTTGGTAGAGAGACCCAGTACTTC. It is translated as CASSLAGFGRETQYF.